This T cell receptor (beta chain) was sequenced in a study of human T cells and chemical hapten exposure. General study results and limits: Alopecia affected the donors, so their immune response may differ from healthy people's.

Unique molecular identifiers were affixed to discrete cDNA molecules within the library. TCRdb fed the RACE reads into MiXCR, producing one record per CDR3 protein. The sample consists of 330,000 or so distinct CDR3 sequences, under 6.5% of them appearing once. The CDR3 is 13 amino acids. Germline CDR1 and CDR2: DFQATT and SNEGSKA (reference sequence). V was pared by 5 bases and J by 8 bases, with 16 bases between. The sample's time point: patch test 2, 6 weeks after DPC sensitization. Treatment noted: therapeutic diphenylcyclopropenone sensitization with weekly scalp DPC. Donors, patients with alopecia ranging from 18 to 70 years old and judged suitable for DPC, provided samples. Turning to this clonotype: Its target is not known.

The source material was whole blood, sampled in connection with sensitization to the hapten diphenylcyclopropenone (DPC). This chain uses TRBV20-1 with TRBJ2-1, with D maybe TRBD2 (5 bases). This sequence was found in a woman younger than 30 with alopecia areata. Some clones in this sample may be carry-over from other donors' samples. In nucleotides, the CDR3 is TGCAGTGCTTCTTCCGGGATCAGCGATGAGCAGTTCTTC. Its translation is CSASSGISDEQFF.